This is a list of T cell receptor beta chains from one sample in a study of T cells in Graves' hyperthyroidism and ophthalmopathy. One entry per CDR3 protein, called by TCRdb with MiXCR from the multiplex PCR reads. This sample has approximately 370,000 distinct CDR3 sequences; about 18% occur once, and the top ten carry 30% to 35%. Material: blood. The source of these receptors is a woman aged 30 to 39 with Graves' hyperthyroidism that later progressed to Graves' ophthalmopathy. Both conserved end residues are part of each CDR3. D genes are given only for firm matches. Clone size is not always given. Where it is, it says once, few, many or a class for expanded clones.

>TRBV20-1|few|TRBJ1-5|-
TGCAGTGCTAGAGAGGGATCGGGCTTTGGGTATCAGCCCCAGCATTTT
CSAREGSGFGYQPQHF
>TRBV20-1|few|TRBJ2-1|-
TGCAGTGCTAGACCCGGGAGCCACAATGAGCAGTTCTTC
CSARPGSHNEQFF
>TRBV5-1|many|TRBJ1-2|TRBD1
TGCGCCAGCAGCTTGAATCAGGGGGCCTCTGGCTACACCTTC
CASSLNQGASGYTF
>TRBV4-1|-|TRBJ2-1|-
TGCGCCAGCAGCCTCGAAGGGGCTGGGAATGAGCAGTTCTTC
CASSLEGAGNEQFF
>TRBV7-8|-|TRBJ2-7|TRBD2
TGTGCCAGCAGCTTGGGTTCCGGGGGGGGCTACGAGCAGTACTTC
CASSLGSGGGYEQYF
>TRBV11-2|many|TRBJ2-7|TRBD2
TGTGCCAGCAGCTTAGTACGGACTAGCTCCTCCTACGAGCAGTACTTC
CASSLVRTSSSYEQYF
>TRBV12-3/TRBV12-4|many|TRBJ1-6|TRBD1
TGTGCCAGCAGTTTCCCACAGGGGGCAGCAGGATCACCCCTCCACTTT
CASSFPQGAAGSPLHF
>TRBV14|few|TRBJ1-1|-
TGTGCCAGCAGCCAAGATAGGTGGGGACATACGAACACTGAAGCTTTCTTT
CASSQDRWGHTNTEAFF
>TRBV9|-|TRBJ2-1|TRBD2
TGTGCCAGCAGCGTAGGTGGGACTAGCATTAACAATGAGCAGTTCTTC
CASSVGGTSINNEQFF
>TRBV5-5|-|TRBJ2-3|-
TGTGCCAGCAGCTTCTGGCGGGTGGGCACAGATACGCAGTATTTT
CASSFWRVGTDTQYF
>TRBV11-3|-|TRBJ2-7|TRBD2
TGTGCCAGCAGCTTCCACGACCTAGCGGGAGGTTACGAGCAGTACTTC
CASSFHDLAGGYEQYF
>TRBV28|-|TRBJ2-1|-
TGTGCCAGCAGTTCGGATCGATCTTCCGTTGTTAATTACAATGAGCAGTTCTTC
CASSSDRSSVVNYNEQFF
>TRBV20-1|few|TRBJ1-2|-
TGCAGTGCTAGGATCTATGGCTACACCTTC
CSARIYGYTF
>TRBV12-3/TRBV12-4|few|TRBJ1-1|-
TGTGCCAGCAGTAACAGTGTGAACACTGAAGCTTTCTTT
CASSNSVNTEAFF
>TRBV5-1|few|TRBJ2-6|-
TGCGCCAGCAGCTTTGGGGGGATTCGAGCTGGGGCCAACGTCCTGACTTTC
CASSFGGIRAGANVLTF
>TRBV7-2|few|TRBJ2-7|TRBD1
TGTGCCAGCAGCTTAGTGGGACAGGGCAGGGCGCAGTACTTC
CASSLVGQGRAQYF
>TRBV24-1|-|TRBJ1-1|-
TGTGCCACCAGTGACCACAAAACAGAGGAGGCTTTCTTT
CATSDHKTEEAFF
>TRBV5-6|-|TRBJ1-6|-
TGTGCCAGCAGCTTGGTCCGCTATAATTCACCCCTCCACTTT
CASSLVRYNSPLHF
>TRBV19|few|TRBJ1-4|-
TGTGCCAGTAGTACGTCCAGTTACGAAAAACTGTTTTTT
CASSTSSYEKLFF
>TRBV20-1|-|TRBJ2-3|TRBD2
TGCAGTGCTGTAGCGGGAGTCACAGATACGCAGTATTTT
CSAVAGVTDTQYF
>TRBV5-6|-|TRBJ2-2|-
TGTGCCAGCAGCTCCAAGCCGGATCGACTAGACGGGAGCGCCGGGGAGCTGTTTTTT
CASSSKPDRLDGSAGELFF
>TRBV30|many|TRBJ1-2|-
TGTGCCTGGAGTGAAGGGGACTACTATGGCTACACCTTC
CAWSEGDYYGYTF
>TRBV12-3/TRBV12-4|many|TRBJ1-3|TRBD1
TGTGCCAGCACCCTCCCTGGACAGGGTTTAAACACCATATATTTT
CASTLPGQGLNTIYF
>TRBV3-1|many|TRBJ2-7|TRBD1
TGTGCCAGCAGCCAACTCGGGACAGCCCTTCGCGAGCAGTACTTC
CASSQLGTALREQYF
>TRBV3-1|few|TRBJ2-2|-
TGTGCCAGCAGCCATCCAGAGCGGACCGGGGAGCTGTTTTTT
CASSHPERTGELFF
>TRBV4-1|many|TRBJ1-1|TRBD1
TGCGCCAGCAGCCACCCTGAGAGGGGGCGCCGGGGCACTGAAGCTTTCTTT
CASSHPERGRRGTEAFF
>TRBV11-2|many|TRBJ2-3|-
TGTGCCAGCAGCTTTGGTGTCCTTCGAAATACGCAGTATTTT
CASSFGVLRNTQYF
>TRBV15|many|TRBJ2-1|-
TGTGCCACCAGCAGAGGACAGGAAAGCAATGAGCAGTTCTTC
CATSRGQESNEQFF
>TRBV5-4|few|TRBJ2-4|-
TGTGCCAGCAGCTCCGGGACAATGAACATTCAGTACTTC
CASSSGTMNIQYF
>TRBV20-1|many|TRBJ2-1|TRBD2
TGCAGTGCTAGGGGGCCCATAGCGGGAGAGGACTATGAGCAGTTCTTC
CSARGPIAGEDYEQFF
>TRBV20-1|many|TRBJ2-3|TRBD2
TGCAGTGCTAGAGACCCCACTAGCGCCTCAGATACGCAGTATTTT
CSARDPTSASDTQYF
>TRBV7-9|many|TRBJ2-7|TRBD2
TGTGCCAGCAGCTTCGCATTAGCGGGAGGGGGCTCCTACGAGCAGTACTTC
CASSFALAGGGSYEQYF
>TRBV4-1|-|TRBJ2-2|-
TGCGCCAGCAGCCCGGACTGGAACACCGGGGAGCTGTTTTTT
CASSPDWNTGELFF
>TRBV27|many|TRBJ2-1|-
TGTGCCAGCAGTTTCGAGGGTTTCAATGAGCAGTTCTTC
CASSFEGFNEQFF
>TRBV6-2/TRBV6-3|many|TRBJ2-1|TRBD2
TGTGCCAGCAGTTACATGCGACTAGCGGGAGGTAATGAGCAGTTCTTC
CASSYMRLAGGNEQFF
>TRBV5-1|few|TRBJ1-1|TRBD1
TGCGCCAGCAGCTGGCTACAGGGGACGAACACTGAAGCTTTCTTT
CASSWLQGTNTEAFF
>TRBV10-3|many|TRBJ2-7|-
TGTGCCATCTCTAGCTCCTACGAGCAGTACTTC
CAISSSYEQYF
>TRBV18|few|TRBJ2-7|TRBD2
TGTGCCAGCTCACCACGCGCCGGGAGGGCCTCCGACGAGCAGTACTTC
CASSPRAGRASDEQYF
>TRBV12-3/TRBV12-4|-|TRBJ2-7|-
TGTGCCAGCAGCCCCCCGTATCCGGGCAGGGGCTACGAGCAGTACTTC
CASSPPYPGRGYEQYF
>TRBV6-1|-|TRBJ2-3|TRBD2
TGTGCCACCCAGGGAAGAGCGGGAGGTGGGACTCCAGATACGCAGTATTTT
CATQGRAGGGTPDTQYF
>TRBV6-1|few|TRBJ1-5|-
TGTGCCAGCAGTGCAACTAGCAATCAGCCCCAGCATTTT
CASSATSNQPQHF
>TRBV5-1|-|TRBJ1-4|-
TGCGCCAGCAGCAGCTACACCGAGGAAAAACTGTTTTTT
CASSSYTEEKLFF
>TRBV28|many|TRBJ2-7|-
TGTGCCAGCAGTTTGGTGGGGGCCGCTAGCTCCTACGAGCAGTACTTC
CASSLVGAASSYEQYF
>TRBV19|many|TRBJ1-1|-
TGTGCCAGTAGCTCCACAGGGAGGCACACTGAAGCTTTCTTT
CASSSTGRHTEAFF
>TRBV4-1|-|TRBJ2-7|TRBD2
TGCGCCAGCAGCCAAGTTACCGGGACTAGCAAGCAGTACTTC
CASSQVTGTSKQYF
>TRBV6-2/TRBV6-3|many|TRBJ2-1|-
TGTGCCAGCAGTTACGGCGGGTACCGAACGAATGAGCAGTTCTTC
CASSYGGYRTNEQFF
>TRBV20-1|few|TRBJ2-5|-
TGCAGTGCTAGTGTGGGAGTAGCATACGAGACCCAGTACTTC
CSASVGVAYETQYF
>TRBV11-2|many|TRBJ2-7|-
TGTGCCAGCAGCTTGTACATAGCGCGGGTCGACGAGCAGTACTTC
CASSLYIARVDEQYF
>TRBV28|-|TRBJ1-5|-
TGTGCCAGCAGTTTATTCGGGTTTAATCAGCCCCAGCATTTT
CASSLFGFNQPQHF
>TRBV3-1|many|TRBJ1-1|-
TGTGCCAGCAGCCAAGGGCAGACTGAAGCTTTCTTT
CASSQGQTEAFF
>TRBV10-2|few|TRBJ2-1|-
TGCGCCAGCAGGAGGACCGCGGACCAGTCTAGTGAGCAGTTCTTC
CASRRTADQSSEQFF
>TRBV27|many|TRBJ1-6|-
TGTGCCAGCAGTTTATCGACGGCTCTATCACCCCTCCACTTT
CASSLSTALSPLHF
>TRBV5-1|many|TRBJ2-7|-
TGCGCCAGCAGCTTGTTGGCACGCTCCTACGAGCAGTACTTC
CASSLLARSYEQYF
>TRBV4-1|-|TRBJ2-1|-
TGCGCCAGCAGCGCCGGGGATCGGGGGCATGAGCAGTTCTTC
CASSAGDRGHEQFF
>TRBV11-2|many|TRBJ2-7|-
TGTGCCAGCAGCTTAGGGCAAAGGGACAAAACCTACGAGCAGTACTTC
CASSLGQRDKTYEQYF
>TRBV12-3/TRBV12-4|many|TRBJ1-6|-
TGTGCCAGCAGTAAGGACTGGGGGAATTCACCCCTCCACTTT
CASSKDWGNSPLHF
>TRBV28|many|TRBJ2-7|TRBD1
TGTGCCAGCAGTTTATCTCCCGGGACAGTTAAGTACGAGCAGTACTTC
CASSLSPGTVKYEQYF